The 8 T cell receptor beta chains given below trace back to one sample, sequenced in a study of blood T cell repertoires in COVID-19. Assay: immunoSEQ multiplex PCR; the TCRdb copy retains only in-frame clones and omits some. This table holds fewer than 80,000 clones, about four fifths found once. The sequenced sample was peripheral blood. The receptors stem from a human donor in a cohort sampled during active COVID-19.

V and J are TRBV6-5 and TRBJ1-2; TRBD1 might be the D (5 bases). Germline CDR1 reads MNHEY; CDR2 reads SVGAGI. V was shortened by 5 bases and J by 4 bases, with 11 bases between the two germline ends. CDR3 length: 13 amino acids. The CDR3 sequence is CASSPQGTYGYTF. The CDR3 DNA follows: TGTGCCAGCAGTCCTCAGGGTACCTATGGCTACACCTTC.

V is TRBV5-1 and J is TRBJ2-1, with 12 bases matching TRBD2. The junction had 4 bases not matched to a gene; V was cut back by 4 bases and J by 5 bases. Germline V gives CDR1 SGHRS, CDR2 YFSETQ. This CDR3 contains 15 residues. DNA of the CDR3: TGCGCCAGCAGCGGTAGACTAGCGGGGGACAATGAGCAGTTCTTC. Translation gives CASSGRLAGDNEQFF.

V gene TRBV6-1 combines with J gene TRBJ2-3, with 7 nucleotides matching TRBD2. CDR1 is MNHNS, CDR2 SASEGT, per germline. The CDR3 has 17 residues. The V segment lost 4 bases and the J segment 1 base; nucleotides outside the gene matches: 11. This CDR3 is CASSGTPTSPGTDTQYF. DNA for the CDR3: TGTGCCAGCAGTGGGACCCCGACTAGCCCTGGCACAGATACGCAGTATTTT.

The rearrangement joins TRBV5-1 to TRBJ2-3; D gene ambiguous. The CDR3 loop spans 19 amino acids. Trimming removed 0 bases at V and 8 bases at J, with 28 bases between. Germline V gene lookup returns CDR1 SGHRS and CDR2 YFSETQ. CDR3: CASSLAFPPGTRRIGTQYF. Here the CDR3 DNA reads TGCGCCAGCAGCTTGGCCTTTCCGCCAGGAACCCGCCGCATTGGTACGCAGTATTTT.

Here the CDR3 reads CASSQDMTHGTGIYEQYF. CDR3 nucleotides: TGTGCCAGCAGCCAAGATATGACCCACGGGACAGGGATCTACGAGCAGTACTTC. The chain couples TRBV4-2 to TRBJ2-7; 9 nucleotides agree with TRBD1. The germline gives CDR1 LGHNA, CDR2 YNFKEQ. CDR3 length equals 18 residues. The V segment lost 0 bases and the J segment 3 bases; nucleotides outside the gene matches: 12.

The V gene is TRBV5-4, the J gene TRBJ2-5; perhaps TRBD1 as D (6 bases). This CDR3 spans 14 amino acids. V dropped 4 bases and J dropped 1 base, with 11 bases sitting between them. From germline, CDR1 is SGHNT and CDR2 YYREEE (reference sequence). The CDR3 loop is CASSLGQRQETQYF. The CDR3 region has the DNA TGTGCCAGCAGCCTTGGACAGCGCCAAGAGACCCAGTACTTC.

This clone appeared once. The V call is TRBV5-4, the J call TRBJ2-5; 10 bases match TRBD2. CDR1 and CDR2 (germline): SGHNT, YYREEE (reference sequence). The ends lost 4 bases at V and 5 bases at J; junction bases unmatched: 17. This CDR3 comprises 18 residues. CDR3 DNA: TGTGCCAGCAGCGCCACAAGAAGCGGGGGGGCCATCTGGGAGACCCAGTACTTC. The encoded protein is CASSATRSGGAIWETQYF.

This clone has only a few counts. The chain joins TRBV7-9 to TRBJ1-4; D unresolved. Per the germline V gene, CDR1 is SEHNR and CDR2 is FQNEAQ (reference sequence). Trimming shortened V by 6 bases and J by 0 bases, and 8 bases separated the two germline ends. The CDR3 is 14 residues long. This CDR3 reads CASRHQSTNEKLFF. In nucleotides, the CDR3 is TGTGCCAGCAGGCACCAGTCAACTAATGAAAAACTGTTTTTT.